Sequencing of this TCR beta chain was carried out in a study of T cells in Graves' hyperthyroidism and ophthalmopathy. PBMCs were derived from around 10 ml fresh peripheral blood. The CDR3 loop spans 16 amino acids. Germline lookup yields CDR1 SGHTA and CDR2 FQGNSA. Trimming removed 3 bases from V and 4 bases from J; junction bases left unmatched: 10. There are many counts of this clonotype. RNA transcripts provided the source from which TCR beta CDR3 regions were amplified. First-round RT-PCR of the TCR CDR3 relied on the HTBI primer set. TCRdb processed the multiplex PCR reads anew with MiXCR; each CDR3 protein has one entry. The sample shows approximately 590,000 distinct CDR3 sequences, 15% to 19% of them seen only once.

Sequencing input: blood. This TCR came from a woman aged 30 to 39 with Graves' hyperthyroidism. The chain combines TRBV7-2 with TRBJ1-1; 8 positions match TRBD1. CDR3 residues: CASSFNPTGDGTEAFF. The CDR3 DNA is TGTGCCAGCAGCTTTAACCCGACAGGGGACGGCACTGAAGCTTTCTTT.